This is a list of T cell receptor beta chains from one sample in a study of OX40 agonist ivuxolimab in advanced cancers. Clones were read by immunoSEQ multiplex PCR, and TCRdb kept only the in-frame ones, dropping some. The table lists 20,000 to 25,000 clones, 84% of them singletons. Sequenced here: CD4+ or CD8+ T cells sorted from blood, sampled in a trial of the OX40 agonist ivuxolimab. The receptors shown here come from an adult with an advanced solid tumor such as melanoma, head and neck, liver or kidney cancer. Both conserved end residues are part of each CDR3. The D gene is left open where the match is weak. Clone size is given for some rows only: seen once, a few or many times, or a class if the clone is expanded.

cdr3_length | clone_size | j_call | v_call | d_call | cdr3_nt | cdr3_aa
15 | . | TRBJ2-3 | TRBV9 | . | TGTGCCAGCAGCCCCGGGACTCGAATCACAGATACGCAGTATTTT | CASSPGTRITDTQYF
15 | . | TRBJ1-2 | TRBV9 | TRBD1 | TGTGCCAGCAGCGTCGGACAGGACGAGAACTATGGCTACACCTTC | CASSVGQDENYGYTF
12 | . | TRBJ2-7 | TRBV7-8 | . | TGTGCCAGCAGCTCGGGTACTTACGAGCAGTACTTC | CASSSGTYEQYF
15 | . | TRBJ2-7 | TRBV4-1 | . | TGCGCCAGCAGCCCCGACAGGACCCCCTACTACGAGCAGTACTTC | CASSPDRTPYYEQYF
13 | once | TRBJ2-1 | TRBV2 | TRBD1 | TGTGCCAGCAGGAAAAGACAGGGGAATGAGCAGTTCTTC | CASRKRQGNEQFF
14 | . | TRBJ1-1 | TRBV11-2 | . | TGTGCCAGCAGCTCCAGCCCCGGCAACCGTGTAGCTTTCTTT | CASSSSPGNRVAFF
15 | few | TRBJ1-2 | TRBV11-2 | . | TGTGCCAGCAGCTTCACAGGGCCACACTACTATGGCTACACCTTC | CASSFTGPHYYGYTF
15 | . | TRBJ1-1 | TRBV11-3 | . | TGTGCCAGCAGCTTAGTAGGAGGGGGGGGCACTGAAGCTTTCTTT | CASSLVGGGGTEAFF
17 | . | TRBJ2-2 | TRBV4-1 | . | TGCGCCAGCAGCCAAGCGAGCTGGACCGCGAACACCGGGGAGCTGTTTTTT | CASSQASWTANTGELFF
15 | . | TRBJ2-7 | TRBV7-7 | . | TGTGCTAGCAGCGCGGGCCCCCAGGGTATTCACGAGCAGTACTTC | CASSAGPQGIHEQYF
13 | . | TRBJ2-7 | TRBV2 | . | TGTGCCTCGCTCGGCTACCTCCCCTACGAGCAGTACTTC | CASLGYLPYEQYF
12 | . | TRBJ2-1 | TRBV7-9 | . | TGTGCCAGCAGCGCCGGTTTGCCCCTTCTATTCTTC | CASSAGLPLLFF
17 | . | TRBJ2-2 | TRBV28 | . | TGTGCCAGCAGTCCCATTGGCGGGACGGCGAACACCGGGGAGCTGTTTTTT | CASSPIGGTANTGELFF
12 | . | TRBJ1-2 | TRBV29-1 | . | TGCAGCGTTGATGAAGGGGCTGATGGCTACACCTTC | CSVDEGADGYTF
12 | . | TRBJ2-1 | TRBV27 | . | TGTGCCAGCGGGGGGTCCTACAATGAGCAGTTCTTC | CASGGSYNEQFF
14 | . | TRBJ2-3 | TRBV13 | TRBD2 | TGTGCCAGCAGCTTGAGCGGGAGGGGAGATACGCAGTATTTT | CASSLSGRGDTQYF
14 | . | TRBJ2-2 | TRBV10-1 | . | TGCGCCAGCAGTGATCCGGGGGACACCGGGGAGCTGTTTTTT | CASSDPGDTGELFF
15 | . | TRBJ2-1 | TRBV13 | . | TGTGCCAGCAGCTTAGGGACAGTCCCCTACAATGAGCAGTTCTTC | CASSLGTVPYNEQFF
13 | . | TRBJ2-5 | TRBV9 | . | TGTGCCAGCAGCGTAGGGGGGAGAGAGACCCAGTACTTC | CASSVGGRETQYF
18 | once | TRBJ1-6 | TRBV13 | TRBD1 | TGTGCCAGCAGCATTGAGCGAGGACAGGGTGACTATAATTCACCCCTCCACTTT | CASSIERGQGDYNSPLHF
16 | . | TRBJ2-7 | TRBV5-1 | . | TGCGCCAGCAGCTTGGAGTACGTGGGCGGGCGCTACGAGCAGTACTTC | CASSLEYVGGRYEQYF
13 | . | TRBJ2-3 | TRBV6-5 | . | TGTGCCAGCAGGCCGGGGGTCACAGATACGCAGTATTTT | CASRPGVTDTQYF
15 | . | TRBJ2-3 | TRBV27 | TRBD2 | TGTGCCAGCAGTCCCCAAACTAGCGGGGCGGATACGCAGTATTTT | CASSPQTSGADTQYF
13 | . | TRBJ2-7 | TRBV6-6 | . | TGTGCCAGCGGGGATCGATTAAGTTACGAGCAGTACTTC | CASGDRLSYEQYF
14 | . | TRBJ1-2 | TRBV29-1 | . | TGCAGCGTTGAAGATGGGGGTTCCGTCTATGGCTACACCTTC | CSVEDGGSVYGYTF
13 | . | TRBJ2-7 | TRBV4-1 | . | TGCGCCAGCAGCCAAGGCAGGGATATCGAGCAGTACTTC | CASSQGRDIEQYF
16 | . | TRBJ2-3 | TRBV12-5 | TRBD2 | TGTGCTAGTGGTTCCTACGGGAGGACTAGCACAGATACGCAGTATTTT | CASGSYGRTSTDTQYF
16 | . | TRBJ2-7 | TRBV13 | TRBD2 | TGTGCCAGCAGCAGGAGATACGGGAGGAGGTCCTACGAGCAGTACTTC | CASSRRYGRRSYEQYF
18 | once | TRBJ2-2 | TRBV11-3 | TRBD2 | TGTGCCAGCAGCTTAGTGGGTCTAGCGGGCACCTTCACCGGGGAGCTGTTTTTT | CASSLVGLAGTFTGELFF
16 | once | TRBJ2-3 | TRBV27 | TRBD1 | TGTGCCAGCAGTCCCTGGGACAGGGAAATCACAGATACGCAGTATTTT | CASSPWDREITDTQYF
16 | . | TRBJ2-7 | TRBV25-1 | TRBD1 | TGTGCCAGCAGTCTTTTGGGACAGGCCATGAGGAACGAGCAGTACTTC | CASSLLGQAMRNEQYF
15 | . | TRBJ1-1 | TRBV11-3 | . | TGTGCCAGCAGCTTAGTTGGCAGAACGAACACTGAAGCTTTCTTT | CASSLVGRTNTEAFF
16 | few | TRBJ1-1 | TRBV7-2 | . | TGTGCCAGCAGCTTAGCACCGTTCAGGACCGACAGTGAAGCTTTCTTT | CASSLAPFRTDSEAFF
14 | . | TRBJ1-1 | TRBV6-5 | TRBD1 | TGTGCCAGCACCTACGGACAGGGGATCACTGAAGCTTTCTTT | CASTYGQGITEAFF
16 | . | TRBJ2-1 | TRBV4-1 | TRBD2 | TGCGCCAGCAGCCAAGAAACTAGCGGGGCGTACAATGAGCAGTTCTTC | CASSQETSGAYNEQFF
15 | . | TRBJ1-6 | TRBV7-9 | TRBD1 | TGTGCCAGCAGCCCGACCGGGACAGATAATTCACCCCTCCACTTT | CASSPTGTDNSPLHF
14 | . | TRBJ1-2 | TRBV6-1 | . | TGTGCCAGCAGTGAAGGGGTTAGGGGGGATGGCTACACCTTC | CASSEGVRGDGYTF
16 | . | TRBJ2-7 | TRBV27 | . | TGTGCCAGCAGTCCCTCTTGGGGGGCCCTCTCCTACGAGCAGTACTTC | CASSPSWGALSYEQYF
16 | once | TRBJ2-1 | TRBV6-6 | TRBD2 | TGTGCCAGCACACCGACTAGCGGGGGGGCTTACAATGAGCAGTTCTTC | CASTPTSGGAYNEQFF
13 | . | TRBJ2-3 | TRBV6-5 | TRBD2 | TGTGCCAGCAGTTTCACTAGCGAGGATACGCAGTATTTT | CASSFTSEDTQYF
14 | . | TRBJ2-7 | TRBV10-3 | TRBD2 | TGTGCCATCCGCCCGAGGGCGGGAGGCTACGAGCAGTACTTC | CAIRPRAGGYEQYF
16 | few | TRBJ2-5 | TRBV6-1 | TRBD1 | TGTGCCAGCAGTGAACCCGGGACAGAGCTTCAAGAGACCCAGTACTTC | CASSEPGTELQETQYF
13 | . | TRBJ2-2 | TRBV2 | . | TGTGCCAGCAACCCACAGGGCTCCGGGGAGCTGTTTTTT | CASNPQGSGELFF
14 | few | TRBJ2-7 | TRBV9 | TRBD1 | TGTGCCAGCAGCCCCGGGGACAGCTCCTACGAGCAGTACTTC | CASSPGDSSYEQYF
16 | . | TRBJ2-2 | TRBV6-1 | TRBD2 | TGTGCCAGCAGTGGACTAGCGGGGGCGAACACCGGGGAGCTGTTTTTT | CASSGLAGANTGELFF
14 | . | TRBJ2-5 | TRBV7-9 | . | TGTGCCAGCAGCTTAGAAACGGGGAACCGGACCCAGTACTTC | CASSLETGNRTQYF
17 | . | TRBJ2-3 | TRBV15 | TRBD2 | TGTGCCACCAGCCACGGGACTAGCGGGGGGGCAGCAGATACGCAGTATTTT | CATSHGTSGGAADTQYF
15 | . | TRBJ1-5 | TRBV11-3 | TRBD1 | TGTGCCAGCAGCCCTGGGACAGATAGCAATCAGCCCCAGCATTTT | CASSPGTDSNQPQHF
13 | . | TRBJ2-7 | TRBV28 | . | TGTGCCAGCAGCCCCGGACAGCCTGGGGAGCAGTACTTC | CASSPGQPGEQYF
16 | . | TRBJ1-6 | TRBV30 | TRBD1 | TGTGCCTGGGACGCCGGGACAGGGGCGTATAATTCACCCCTCCACTTT | CAWDAGTGAYNSPLHF
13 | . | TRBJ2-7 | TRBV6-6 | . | TGTGCCAGCACCTGGGACGGAACCTACGAGCAGTACTTC | CASTWDGTYEQYF